This T cell receptor (beta chain) was observed in a study of spatial heterogeneity in lung cancer. V lost 2 bases to trimming and J lost 13 bases, with 17 bases between them. Germline CDR1 is ENHRY and CDR2 is SYGVKD. The CDR3 contains 13 residues. A single record per CDR3 protein comes from TCRdb applying MiXCR to the 5' RACE reads. The sample carries about 94,000 distinct CDR3 sequences, roughly 21% recorded once. Time point defined: blood at routine non-recurrence follow-up after resection. Sequencing used PBMCs, obtained at follow-up. The origin of this receptor is a male donor with early-stage non-small cell lung cancer. The rearrangement links TRBV10-3 to TRBJ2-5, with D perhaps TRBD1 (5 bases). The CDR3 spells CAISEGASGPRYF. For the CDR3, the DNA is TGTGCCATCAGTGAGGGGGCCTCCGGGCCGCGGTACTTC.